This T cell receptor beta chain was identified in a study of Graves' ophthalmopathy and Graves' hyperthyroidism. Study overall: Upon initial diagnosis and before any treatment, peripheral blood was collected.

Germline CDR1 and CDR2: LNHNV and YYDKDF (reference sequence). The CDR3 spans 15 residues. V shed 2 bases and J 7 bases; nucleotides not matched to a gene: 6. This clonotype was found many times. RNA served as the template for amplifying TCR beta CDR3 regions. HTBI-primed first-round RT-PCR preceded second-round multiplex PCR. TCRdb ran MiXCR on the multiplex PCR reads and lists one entry per CDR3 protein. The table shows some 200,000 distinct CDR3 sequences, with less than 30% occurring only once. Sample: peripheral blood. The TCR was taken from a man aged 50 to 60 with Graves' ophthalmopathy. V gene TRBV15 combines with J gene TRBJ1-5; 9 nucleotides line up with TRBD1. CDR3 in DNA: TGTGCCACCAGCAGAACAGGGGGCGCGGGGCAGCCCCAGCATTTT. Protein sequence: CATSRTGGAGQPQHF. Looking up the rest from reference TRBV15 and TRBJ1-5 gives the full variable domain: DAMVIQNPRYQVTQFGKPVTLSCSQTLNHNVMYWYQQKSSQAPKLLFHYYDKDFNNEADTPDNFQSRRPNTSFCFLDIRSPGLGDTAMYLCATSRTGGAGQPQHFGDGTRLSIL.